The 2 T cell receptor beta chains below were found in one sample sequenced in a study of cytotoxic CD8 clonotypes in ibrutinib-treated CLL. Only in-frame clones appear in the TCRdb table, and some are missing; sequencing was by immunoSEQ multiplex PCR. The data show fewer than 13,000 clones, about 80% seen once. This material consisted of PBMCs, taken at disease progression, from a patient treated with ibrutinib. These TCRs come from a human donor with chronic lymphocytic leukemia.

This clone was observed a few times. This CDR3 reads CASSYSRADRNSPLHF. In DNA form, the CDR3 reads TGTGCCAGCAGTTACTCGAGGGCGGACCGGAATTCACCCCTCCACTTT. The rearrangement uses TRBV6-5 and TRBJ1-6, with D unresolved. The CDR3 length is 16 residues. V lost 0 bases, J lost 7 bases, and 13 bases lay in between. Looked up from germline, CDR1 is MNHEY and CDR2 is SVGAGI.

The V gene is TRBV15, the J gene TRBJ1-1, with 9 bases aligning to TRBD1. CDR3 length: 15 amino acids. Germline V gives CDR1 LNHNV, CDR2 YYDKDF (reference sequence). V dropped 5 bases and J dropped 4; count of bases not matched to a gene: 8. The CDR3 reads CATSRTGGEGTEAFF. The CDR3 DNA reads TGTGCCACCAGCCGAACAGGGGGCGAGGGCACTGAAGCTTTCTTT.